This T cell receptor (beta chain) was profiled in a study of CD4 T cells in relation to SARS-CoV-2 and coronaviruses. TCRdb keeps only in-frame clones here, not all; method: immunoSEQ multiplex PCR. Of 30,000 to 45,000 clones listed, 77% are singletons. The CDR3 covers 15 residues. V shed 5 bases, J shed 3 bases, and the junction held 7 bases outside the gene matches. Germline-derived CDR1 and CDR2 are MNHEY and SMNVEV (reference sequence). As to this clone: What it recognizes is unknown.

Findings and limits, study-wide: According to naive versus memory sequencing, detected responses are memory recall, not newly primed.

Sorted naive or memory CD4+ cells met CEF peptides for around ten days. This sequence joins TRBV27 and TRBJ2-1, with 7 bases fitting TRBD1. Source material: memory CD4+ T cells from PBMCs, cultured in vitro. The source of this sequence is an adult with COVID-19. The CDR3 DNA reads TGTGCCAGCAGTGAGTTAGGACAGGACTACAATGAGCAGTTCTTC. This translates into CASSELGQDYNEQFF.